Below are 5 T cell receptor beta chains sequenced from a single sample in a study of metastatic and nonmetastatic thyroid tumors. TCRdb recomputed clones from the PCR reads via MiXCR. The table includes 25,000 to 35,000 clones, under 4.5% detected once. Each patient went into thyroid surgery without having received any treatment. Material: blood. These TCRs come from a female donor with papillary thyroid cancer or a benign thyroid nodule (not recorded which). Some clones in this sample may be carry-over from other donors' samples.

In this sample, this clone turned up many times. The junction differs from germline at one of its ends, possibly a read error. The CDR3 sequence: CASSEGQDSGF. The CDR3 DNA reads as TGTGCCAGCAGTGAAGGGCAGGACAGTGGGTTC. This chain connects TRBV2 to TRBJ2-5; perhaps TRBD1 as D (6 bases). This CDR3 spans 11 amino acids. CDR1 is SNHLY and CDR2 is FYNNEI in the germline V gene.

At least ten counts were recorded for this clone. A read error may be the cause here, since a much bigger clone is one base away. The V and J genes are TRBV6-1 and TRBJ1-5; TRBD1 agrees at 8 bases. The CDR3 is 14 residues long. CDR1 is MNHNS, CDR2 SASEGT, per germline. The V gene end was trimmed by 8 bases and the J gene end by 2 bases; junction bases not matched to a gene: 5. In DNA, the CDR3 is TGTGCCAGCGGACGGACAGGGCGCAATCAGCCCCAGCATTTT. Its protein product is CASGRTGRNQPQHF.

This clone was recorded many times. V is TRBV5-6 and J is TRBJ2-6; no clear D. The CDR3 contains 14 residues. Trimming took 10 bases from V and 2 from J, leaving 13 bases between them. Germline CDR1 SGHDT, CDR2 YYEEEE. CDR3 loop: CAVSSKTGANVLTF. CDR3 DNA: TGTGCCGTTTCGTCTAAGACTGGGGCCAACGTCCTGACTTTC.

This clone was observed at least ten times. CDR3 bases: TGCAGCGTCCTCTACAATGAGCAGTTCTTC. Encoded protein: CSVLYNEQFF. The chain joins TRBV29-1 to TRBJ2-1; D not certain. This CDR3 region has 10 residues. The germline V gene has CDR1 SQVTM and CDR2 ANQGSEA. Between the trimmed V and J ends, which lost 6 bases and 3 bases, there was a span of 3 bases.

This chain joins TRBV11-3 and TRBJ2-2; D remains ambiguous. This CDR3 has 14 amino acids. The germline V gene encodes CDR1 SGHNT and CDR2 YENEEA. The germline V and J ends were trimmed by 1 base and 5 bases, with 8 bases remaining between them. Written as DNA, the CDR3 is TGTGCCAGCAGCTTAGGTGTTAGTACCGGGGAGCTGTTTTTT. As protein: CASSLGVSTGELFF.